This section outlines one T cell receptor (beta chain) sequence together with its context. The antigen is unknown. The assay was immunoSEQ multiplex PCR, and TCRdb's table has in-frame clones only and misses some. The repertoire holds 25,000 to 30,000 clones, with around four fifths as singletons. The sample originates from a study of OX40 agonist ivuxolimab in advanced cancers. Overall study: Patients were treated with ivuxolimab, an agonistic anti-OX40 (CD134) antibody. It was permissible to have had prior anti-PD-1, anti-PD-L1 or anti-CTLA-4 therapy, and approximately 38% had some. The study's findings and limits: There were also nonresponders showing low normalized T-cell clonal expansion. Both CD4+ and CD8+ T cell populations in blood had undergone clonal expansion by week 6 at 0.1 to 3.0 mg/kg.

V was shortened by 8 bases and J by 1 base, with 11 bases between the two germline ends. Germline V gene data show CDR1 as ENHRY and CDR2 as SYGVKD. This CDR3 region has 14 residues. The receptor's source is an adult with an advanced solid tumor such as melanoma, head and neck, liver or kidney cancer. Sequenced here: CD4+ or CD8+ T cells sorted from blood, sampled in a trial of the OX40 agonist ivuxolimab. The V and J genes are TRBV10-3 and TRBJ2-2; D unclear. CDR3 coding DNA: TGTGCCATCGGGATCACTTGGAACACCGGGGAGCTGTTTTTT. Protein product: CAIGITWNTGELFF.